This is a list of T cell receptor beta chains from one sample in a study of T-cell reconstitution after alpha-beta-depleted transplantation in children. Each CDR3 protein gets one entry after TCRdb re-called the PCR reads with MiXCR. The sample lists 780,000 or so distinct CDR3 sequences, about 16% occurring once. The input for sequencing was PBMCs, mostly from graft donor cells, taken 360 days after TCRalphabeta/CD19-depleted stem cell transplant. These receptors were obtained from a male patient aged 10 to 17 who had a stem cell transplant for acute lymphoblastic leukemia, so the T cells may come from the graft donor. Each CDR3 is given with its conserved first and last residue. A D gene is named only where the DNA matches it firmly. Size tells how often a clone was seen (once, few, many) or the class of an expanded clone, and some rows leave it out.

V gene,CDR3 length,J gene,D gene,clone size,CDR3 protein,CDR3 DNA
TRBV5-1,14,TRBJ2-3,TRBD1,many,CASSRDRVTDTQYF,TGCGCCAGCAGCAGGGACAGGGTCACAGATACGCAGTATTTT
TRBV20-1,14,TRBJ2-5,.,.,CSAVRDPGGETQYF,TGCAGTGCGGTCCGGGACCCCGGAGGAGAGACCCAGTACTTC
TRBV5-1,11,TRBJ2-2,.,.,CASSFNGELFF,TGCGCCAGCAGCTTCAACGGGGAGCTGTTTTTT
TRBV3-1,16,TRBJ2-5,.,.,CASSRALSWYQETQYF,TGTGCCAGCAGCCGGGCCCTTTCCTGGTACCAAGAGACCCAGTACTTC
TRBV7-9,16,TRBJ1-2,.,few,CASSPEGAGKAYGYTF,TGTGCCAGCAGCCCAGAAGGTGCAGGGAAAGCCTATGGCTACACCTTC
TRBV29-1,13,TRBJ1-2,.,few,CSVGGAYNYGYTF,TGCAGCGTTGGGGGGGCCTATAACTATGGCTACACCTTC
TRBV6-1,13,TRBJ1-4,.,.,CASRGYTNEKLFF,TGTGCCAGCAGGGGTTATACTAATGAAAAACTGTTTTTT
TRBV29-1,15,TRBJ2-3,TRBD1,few,CSVCRDRGRTDTQYF,TGCAGCGTTTGTCGTGACAGGGGCCGCACAGATACGCAGTATTTT
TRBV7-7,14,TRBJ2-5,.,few,CASSSFLRPETQYF,TGTGCCAGCAGCTCCTTCTTAAGGCCCGAGACCCAGTACTTC
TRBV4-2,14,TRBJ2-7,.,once,CASSQGEAEYEQYF,TGTGCCAGCAGCCAAGGGGAAGCGGAGTACGAGCAGTACTTC
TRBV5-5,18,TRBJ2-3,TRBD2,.,CASSLASGRAVSTDTQYF,TGTGCCAGCAGCTTGGCTAGCGGGAGGGCCGTCTCAACAGATACGCAGTATTTT
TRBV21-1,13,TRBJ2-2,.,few,CASSHHRAGELFF,TGTGCCAGCAGCCATCACAGGGCCGGGGAGCTGTTTTTT
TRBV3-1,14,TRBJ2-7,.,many,CASSRPPNSYEQYF,TGTGCCAGCAGCCGGCCCCCAAACTCCTACGAGCAGTACTTC
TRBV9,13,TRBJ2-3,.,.,CASSELGFDTQYF,TGTGCCAGCAGCGAGCTAGGTTTCGATACGCAGTATTTT
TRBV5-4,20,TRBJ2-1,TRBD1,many,CASSTRTQRYRDRGQNEQFF,TGTGCCAGCAGCACACGAACACAGAGATACCGGGACAGGGGGCAAAATGAGCAGTTCTTC
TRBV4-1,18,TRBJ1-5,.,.,CASSQDQGSRYSNQPQHF,TGCGCCAGCAGCCAAGATCAGGGGAGCAGATATAGCAATCAGCCCCAGCATTTT
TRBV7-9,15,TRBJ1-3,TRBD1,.,CASSSGQGTGNTIYF,TGTGCCAGCAGCTCGGGACAGGGCACTGGAAACACCATATATTTT
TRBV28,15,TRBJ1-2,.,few,CASSPHPDRLYGYTF,TGTGCCAGCAGCCCACACCCCGACAGGCTCTATGGCTACACCTTC
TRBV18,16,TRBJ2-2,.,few,CASSPPKTTNTGELFF,TGTGCCAGCTCACCACCGAAAACGACGAACACCGGGGAGCTGTTTTTT
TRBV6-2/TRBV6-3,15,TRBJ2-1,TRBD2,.,CASSWEGSSYNEQFF,TGTGCCAGCAGCTGGGAGGGTAGCTCCTACAATGAGCAGTTCTTC
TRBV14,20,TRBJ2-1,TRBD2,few,CASSHRTSGPLPPTYNEQFF,TGTGCCAGCAGCCACCGGACTAGCGGACCATTACCTCCCACCTACAATGAGCAGTTCTTC
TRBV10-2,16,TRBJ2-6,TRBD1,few,CASRGQEGSGANVLTF,TGCGCCAGCAGGGGACAGGAGGGATCTGGGGCCAACGTCCTGACTTTC
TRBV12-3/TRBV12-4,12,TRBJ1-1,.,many,CASSFVNTEAFF,TGTGCCAGCAGTTTTGTGAACACTGAAGCTTTCTTT
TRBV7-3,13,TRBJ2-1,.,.,CASSPTGTHEQFF,TGTGCCAGCAGCCCGACGGGGACCCATGAGCAGTTCTTC
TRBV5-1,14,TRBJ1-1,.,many,CASSLGTANTEAFF,TGTGCCAGCAGCTTGGGGACGGCGAACACTGAAGCTTTCTTT
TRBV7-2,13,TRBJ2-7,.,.,CASRDEIAYEQYF,TGTGCCAGCCGAGACGAAATAGCGTACGAGCAGTACTTC
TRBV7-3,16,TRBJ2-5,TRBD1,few,CASSLGTGVPQETQYF,TGTGCCAGCAGCTTAGGGACAGGGGTCCCACAAGAGACCCAGTACTTC
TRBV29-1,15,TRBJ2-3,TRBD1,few,CSASIRDRATDTQYF,TGCAGCGCTTCGATCCGGGACAGGGCCACAGATACGCAGTATTTT
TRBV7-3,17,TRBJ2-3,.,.,CASSLGASGGLTDTQYF,TGTGCCAGCAGCTTAGGGGCCTCGGGCGGTCTAACAGATACGCAGTATTTT
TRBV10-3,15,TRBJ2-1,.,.,CAISEWDGEDNEQFF,TGTGCCATCAGTGAGTGGGACGGGGAGGACAATGAGCAGTTCTTC
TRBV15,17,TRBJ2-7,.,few,CATSSLGWGHSSYEQYF,TGTGCCACCAGCAGCCTGGGGTGGGGACACTCCTCCTACGAGCAGTACTTC
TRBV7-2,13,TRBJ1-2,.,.,CASSLVRVYGYTF,TGTGCCAGCAGCTTAGTACGGGTTTATGGCTACACCTTC
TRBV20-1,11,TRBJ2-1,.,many,CSERGNNEQFF,TGCAGTGAAAGGGGGAACAATGAGCAGTTCTTC
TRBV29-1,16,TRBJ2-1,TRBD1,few,CSVEGHGQGHYNEQFF,TGCAGCGTTGAAGGTCATGGACAGGGCCACTACAATGAGCAGTTCTTC
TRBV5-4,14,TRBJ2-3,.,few,CASSLTATTDTQYF,TGTGCCAGCAGCCTTACAGCGACCACAGATACGCAGTATTTT
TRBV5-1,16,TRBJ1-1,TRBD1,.,CASSKGPGQPGVEAFF,TGCGCCAGCAGTAAGGGGCCGGGACAGCCTGGGGTTGAAGCTTTCTTT
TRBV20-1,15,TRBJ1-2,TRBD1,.,CSALLSGTGDYGYTF,TGCAGTGCGCTTCTATCCGGGACAGGCGACTATGGCTACACCTTC
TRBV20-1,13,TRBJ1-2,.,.,CSASSRLSYGYTF,TGCAGTGCTAGCTCGAGGCTGAGCTATGGCTACACCTTC
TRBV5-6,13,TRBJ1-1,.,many,CASSRTENTEAFF,TGTGCCAGCAGCCGGACAGAAAACACTGAAGCTTTCTTT
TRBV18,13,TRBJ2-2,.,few,CASSPTTTGELFF,TGTGCCAGCTCACCGACGACCACCGGGGAGCTGTTTTTT
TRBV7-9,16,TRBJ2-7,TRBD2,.,CASSPISGGKAYEQYF,TGTGCCAGCAGCCCCATTAGCGGGGGTAAGGCCTACGAGCAGTACTTC
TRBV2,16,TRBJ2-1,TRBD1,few,CASSGGQGESYNEQFF,TGTGCCAGCAGCGGAGGACAGGGAGAGTCCTACAATGAGCAGTTCTTC